The rows below give T cell receptor beta chains drawn from one sample of a study of OX40 agonist ivuxolimab in advanced cancers. TCRdb's table, derived via immunoSEQ multiplex PCR, lists solely in-frame clones and lacks some. The sample has 75,000 to 100,000 clones, approximately 92% seen once. The sample in question was CD4+ or CD8+ T cells sorted from blood, obtained in a trial of the OX40 agonist ivuxolimab. These receptors were obtained from an adult with an advanced solid tumor such as melanoma, head and neck, liver or kidney cancer. The CDR3 runs from the conserved cysteine through the conserved F or W. Fields, in order: D gene, clone size, J gene, V gene, CDR3 protein, CDR3 DNA. The D gene is left open where the match is weak. The size entry is marked missing in some rows and otherwise reads once, few, many or a size class.

TRBD1,-,TRBJ1-2,TRBV5-1,CASSRDRKGQLGYTF,TGCGCCAGCAGTCGCGATCGTAAGGGACAGCTTGGCTACACCTTC
-,-,TRBJ2-7,TRBV6-5,CASSGLLEYEQYF,TGTGCCAGCAGCGGACTACTAGAGTACGAGCAGTACTTC
TRBD1,-,TRBJ2-7,TRBV30,CAWRDRATAYEQYF,TGTGCCTGGAGGGACAGGGCAACAGCCTACGAGCAGTACTTC
TRBD1,-,TRBJ2-1,TRBV4-1,CASSKGQGAINEQFF,TGCGCCAGCAGCAAAGGACAGGGAGCAATCAATGAGCAGTTCTTC
-,-,TRBJ2-3,TRBV27,CASSSSDSSTDTQYF,TGTGCCAGCAGTTCTAGCGATTCTAGCACAGATACGCAGTATTTT
-,-,TRBJ2-7,TRBV19,CASRGGNTYEQYF,TGTGCCAGTAGAGGCGGGAATACCTACGAGCAGTACTTC
-,-,TRBJ1-1,TRBV4-3,CASSQEPAGVEAFF,TGCGCCAGCAGCCAAGAACCTGCGGGAGTTGAAGCTTTCTTT
-,-,TRBJ1-2,TRBV4-3,CASSQDIPLQGYGYTF,TGCGCCAGCAGCCAAGATATACCCCTGCAGGGCTATGGCTACACCTTC
-,-,TRBJ2-7,TRBV27,CASSTTDRTSYEQYF,TGTGCCAGCAGTACGACAGACAGAACCTCCTACGAGCAGTACTTC
TRBD2,-,TRBJ2-7,TRBV4-1,CASSSGLAGDLGYEQYF,TGCGCCAGCAGCTCCGGACTAGCGGGGGACCTCGGATACGAGCAGTACTTC
-,-,TRBJ2-1,TRBV12-5,CASGLVVNEQFF,TGTGCTAGTGGTTTGGTAGTCAATGAGCAGTTCTTC
-,-,TRBJ1-2,TRBV6-1,CASSVTDSEANYGYTF,TGTGCCAGCAGTGTTACAGACAGTGAAGCTAACTATGGCTACACCTTC
-,-,TRBJ2-3,TRBV7-9,CASTPTVDTQYF,TGTGCCAGCACCCCGACAGTGGATACGCAGTATTTT
-,-,TRBJ1-3,TRBV30,CAWSVLQSSGNTIYF,TGTGCCTGGAGTGTACTTCAGAGCTCTGGAAACACCATATATTTT
TRBD2,-,TRBJ2-3,TRBV27,CASSLSSGGPDTQYF,TGTGCCAGCAGTTTATCTAGCGGGGGGCCAGATACGCAGTATTTT
-,-,TRBJ1-2,TRBV6-6,CASSYSPFDLYGYTF,TGTGCCAGCAGTTACTCGCCCTTTGATCTATATGGCTACACCTTC
TRBD2,-,TRBJ2-3,TRBV27,CASRQAGGMGFTDTQYF,TGTGCCAGCAGACAAGCGGGAGGCATGGGATTTACAGATACGCAGTATTTT
-,-,TRBJ1-3,TRBV5-6,CASSLGWSGLSGNTIYF,TGTGCCAGCAGCTTGGGGTGGTCAGGCCTCTCTGGAAACACCATATATTTT
TRBD1,-,TRBJ1-2,TRBV19,CASSPLSPGQKYGYTF,TGTGCCAGTAGTCCCCTGAGCCCGGGACAGAAATATGGCTACACCTTC
-,-,TRBJ1-4,TRBV5-8,CASSFTDSTNEKLFF,TGTGCCAGCAGCTTTACAGATTCAACTAATGAAAAACTGTTTTTT
TRBD1,few,TRBJ2-7,TRBV6-5,CASTPGQGIYEQYF,TGTGCCAGCACCCCGGGACAGGGGATCTACGAGCAGTACTTC
-,-,TRBJ2-7,TRBV2,CASSDAGQAYEQYF,TGTGCCAGCAGTGACGCGGGGCAAGCCTACGAGCAGTACTTC
TRBD2,-,TRBJ2-7,TRBV27,CASSFSFQGGHPQQYF,TGTGCCAGCAGTTTTTCCTTCCAGGGAGGGCACCCTCAGCAGTACTTC
TRBD2,-,TRBJ2-7,TRBV30,CACTRGGRAFYEQYF,TGTGCCTGCACTAGGGGCGGGAGGGCCTTCTACGAGCAGTACTTC
-,-,TRBJ1-2,TRBV5-4,CASSLDSGASMNYGYTF,TGTGCCAGCAGCTTGGACTCAGGGGCTAGCATGAACTATGGCTACACCTTC
-,-,TRBJ2-2,TRBV9,CASSPSQGVGELFF,TGTGCCAGCAGCCCCTCCCAAGGGGTCGGGGAGCTGTTTTTT
TRBD1,-,TRBJ1-2,TRBV2,CASSEGRTGFIYGYTF,TGTGCCAGCAGTGAAGGAAGGACAGGGTTTATCTATGGCTACACCTTC
-,-,TRBJ2-7,TRBV25-1,CASSFGGLASEQYF,TGTGCCAGCAGTTTTGGGGGCCTCGCTTCCGAGCAGTACTTC
TRBD1,-,TRBJ2-7,TRBV6-6,CASSLMDRGPHEQYF,TGTGCCAGCAGCTTGATGGACAGGGGGCCACACGAGCAGTACTTC
-,-,TRBJ2-2,TRBV28,CASSPFQTGTRAGELFF,TGTGCCAGCAGTCCCTTCCAAACCGGGACCCGGGCCGGGGAGCTGTTTTTT
-,-,TRBJ2-7,TRBV18,CASSQGDGYEQYF,TGTGCCAGCTCACAGGGTGATGGTTACGAGCAGTACTTC
-,-,TRBJ1-1,TRBV19,CASKVGWNTEAFF,TGTGCCAGTAAGGTGGGGTGGAACACTGAAGCTTTCTTT
TRBD2,once,TRBJ2-1,TRBV6-5,CASTPSGGSYNEQFF,TGTGCCAGCACCCCTAGCGGGGGCTCCTACAATGAGCAGTTCTTC